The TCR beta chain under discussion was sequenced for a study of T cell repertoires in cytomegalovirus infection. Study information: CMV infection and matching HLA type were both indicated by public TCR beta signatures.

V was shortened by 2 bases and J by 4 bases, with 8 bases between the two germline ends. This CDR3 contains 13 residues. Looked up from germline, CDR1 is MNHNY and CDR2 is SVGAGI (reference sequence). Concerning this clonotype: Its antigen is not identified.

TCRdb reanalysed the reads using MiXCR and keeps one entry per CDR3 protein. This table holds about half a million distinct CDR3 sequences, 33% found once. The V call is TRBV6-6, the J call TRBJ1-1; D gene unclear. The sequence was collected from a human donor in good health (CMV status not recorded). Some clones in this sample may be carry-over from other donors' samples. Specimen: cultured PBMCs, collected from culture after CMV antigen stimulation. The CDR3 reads CASSYEAATEAFF. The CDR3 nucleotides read TGTGCCAGCAGTTACGAAGCGGCCACTGAAGCTTTCTTT.